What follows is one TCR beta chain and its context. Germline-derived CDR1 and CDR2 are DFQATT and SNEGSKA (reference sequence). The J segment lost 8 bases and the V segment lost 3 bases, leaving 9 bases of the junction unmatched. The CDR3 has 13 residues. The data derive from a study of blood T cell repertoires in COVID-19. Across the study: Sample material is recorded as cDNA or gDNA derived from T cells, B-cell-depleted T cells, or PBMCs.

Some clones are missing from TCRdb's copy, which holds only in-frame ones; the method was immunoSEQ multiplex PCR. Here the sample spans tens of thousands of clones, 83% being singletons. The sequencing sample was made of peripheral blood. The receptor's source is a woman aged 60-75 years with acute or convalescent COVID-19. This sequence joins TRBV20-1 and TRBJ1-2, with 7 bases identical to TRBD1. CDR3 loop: CSASRQGVNGYTF. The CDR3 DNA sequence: TGCAGTGCTAGTCGGCAGGGGGTTAACGGCTACACCTTC.